The 2 T cell receptor beta chains listed next were all sequenced from one sample in a study of T cell responses to AZD1222 COVID-19 vaccine. Repertoires were generated with immunoSEQ multiplex PCR, while TCRdb's copy carries only in-frame clones and drops some. The sample shows some 110,000 clones, 90% to 95% of them seen only once. Sequences were derived from peripheral blood, sampled on day 0 of AZD1222 vaccination. The receptor source for this set is an adult in good health.

The V gene is TRBV6-2 or TRBV6-3, the J gene TRBJ2-4, with 7 bases matching TRBD1. Germline V gene sequence: CDR1 MNHEY, CDR2 SVGEGT. The CDR3 totals 13 residues. Losses at the gene ends were 5 bases for V and 15 bases for J; bases not matched to a gene: 13. CDR3 nucleotides: TGTGCCAGCAGTGCGACAGGGTTAACGAGGCCGTACTTC. Its protein is CASSATGLTRPYF.

The V and J genes are TRBV28 and TRBJ1-5; 11 positions match TRBD1. The CDR3 has 15 residues. J lost 5 bases, V lost 4 bases, and 4 bases had no gene match. Germline CDR1 is MDHEN and CDR2 is SYDVKM. CDR3 bases: TGTGCCAGCAGTTCCCGGACAGGGGGCCATCAGCCCCAGCATTTT. The encoded protein is CASSSRTGGHQPQHF.